The clone carrying this TCR beta chain has just one count. The method was immunoSEQ multiplex PCR; TCRdb's version includes in-frame clones alone and lacks a portion of them. The sample records over 65,000 clones, around 94% being singletons. The data are from a study of T cell changes during pregnancy in multiple sclerosis. Sequencing was performed on peripheral blood, taken in the third trimester of pregnancy. This clonotype was sampled from a female donor with multiple sclerosis, enrolled in a pregnancy study.

CDR3 nucleotide sequence: TGTGCCGCGAATCCGGGACTAGCGGGGGGGAGTAAGTCCGATACGCAGTATTTT. The encoded protein is CAANPGLAGGSKSDTQYF. The genes are TRBV10-3 and TRBJ2-3, with 16 bases that match TRBD2. The CDR3 consists of 18 residues. Germline lookup yields CDR1 ENHRY and CDR2 SYGVKD. V lost 11 bases, J lost 6 bases, and 17 bases stayed unmatched.